This T cell receptor beta chain is from a study of response to subunit inactivated influenza vaccine. This clonotype was detected ten times or more. The antigen is unknown. Study observations and caveats: Authors suggested seasonal influenza vaccinations each recruit few new T cells.

TCRdb used MiXCR to reprocess the RT-PCR reads, holding one entry per CDR3 protein. The sample has hundreds of thousands of distinct CDR3 sequences; about 7.6% are singletons. The ends were cut back, 0 bases at V and 3 bases at J, with 13 bases in the middle. CDR3 length: 16 residues. From germline, CDR1 is SGDLS and CDR2 YYNGEE. The receptor comes from a man aged 45-69 years who received an inactivated influenza vaccine. The specimen comprised PBMCs from blood, sampled less than 30 months after vaccination. The chain employs TRBV9 and TRBJ1-5, with unresolved D. This CDR3 reads CASSVGPAPFNQPQHF. DNA of the CDR3: TGTGCCAGCAGCGTAGGACCAGCACCCTTCAATCAGCCCCAGCATTTT.